The following is a T cell receptor (beta chain) sequence with its context. Its antigen is still unknown. The sample originates from a study of T and B cells in COVID-19 patients. Study summary: Blood was sampled from COVID-19 patients who were either actively infected or recovered. Most recovered patients had mild to moderate COVID-19 treated as outpatients.

Each TRB amplification used about 250-550 ng of genomic DNA from blood. Study-level points and caveats: Patients with COVID-19 reportedly showed strongly skewed T cell receptor beta variable and joining gene usage.

Germline V gives CDR1 SGHDN, CDR2 FVKESK. Trimming shortened V by 3 bases and J by 4 bases, and 21 bases separated the two germline ends. The CDR3 spans 17 residues. BIOMED2 TRB-A/B primer pools were used in multiplex TRB PCR. TCRdb re-called the multiplex PCR reads through MiXCR, storing one row per CDR3 protein. The sample yields about 5,400 distinct CDR3 sequences, about 30% seen once. The receptor was isolated from a human donor with active COVID-19. The chain has TRBV14 and TRBJ1-2; D ambiguous. The sequencing sample was made of blood. The CDR3 DNA is TGTGCCAGCAGCCAGGAGAGGATGTCGACGCTATCCTATGGCTACACCTTC. This encodes CASSQERMSTLSYGYTF.